This T cell receptor beta chain was found in a study of T-cell memory formation after mild COVID-19. Study-level information: Largely, TCR clusters stayed within a single donor. General study points: Memory sampled before infection contained some responding clones, suggesting cross-reactive memory joined.

This clonotype was found a few times. Its antigen is not identified. V shed 0 bases and J shed 2 bases, with 9 bases lying between them. The germline gives CDR1 SGDLS, CDR2 YYNGEE. CDR3 length: 14 amino acids. Each CDR3 protein is one row after TCRdb ran MiXCR on the 5' RACE reads. This table holds about 420,000 distinct CDR3 sequences, more than 20% found once. Input material: PBMCs or a T cell subset sorted from them (not recorded which). This chain connects TRBV9 to TRBJ2-7; D is possibly TRBD1 or TRBD2 (6 bases each). This TCR came from an adult woman who had mild COVID-19 (a few samples of this study predate the infection). Cell type and time point are not known. The CDR3 DNA reads TGTGCCAGCAGCGTAGGAAGGGGGGCCTACGAGCAGTACTTC. Translation gives CASSVGRGAYEQYF.